This TCR beta chain was documented in a study of T cell responses to AZD1222 COVID-19 vaccine. With respect to this clone: The antigen remains unidentified.

Germline V gene lookup returns CDR1 SGHRS and CDR2 YFSETQ. CDR3 size: 14 residues. Between the trimmed V and J ends, which lost 0 bases and 5 bases, there was a span of 11 bases. Some clones are missing from TCRdb's copy, which holds only in-frame ones; the method was immunoSEQ multiplex PCR. The table has some 150,000 clones, 70% to 90% seen once; the top ten hold less than 9.5%. Study-wide findings and caveats: Unmutated regions of variants are reportedly targeted by nearly half of spike-specific TCRs. Elevations in Spike-specific TCR breadth and depth followed administration of two AZD1222 doses.

Sample: peripheral blood, taken on day 0 of AZD1222 vaccination. This clonotype was obtained from an adult in good health. The genes are TRBV5-1 and TRBJ1-2, with a tentative D call TRBD1 (6 bases). The DNA of the CDR3 is TGCGCCAGCAGCTTGGCCGGACAGATGTATGGCTACACCTTC. It specifies CASSLAGQMYGYTF.